This T cell receptor beta chain was recorded in a study of shared clonotypes between healthy human individuals (dated by TCRdb to 2020 to 2021). For context, the study as a whole: The cohort included a few men and two women between 18 and 49 years of age. For each donor, CD4 naive and CD4 memory were each given three plates, CD8 naive was given two plates, and CD8 memory was given one plate. To estimate repertoire size and how much clonotypes are shared between individuals, the study performed deep sequencing of blood TCR repertoires from about five healthy adults. Different laboratories and diverse techniques were used to prepare libraries and sequence TCR repertoires, to increase sequencing depth and limit assay-specific biases. Per donor, leukapheresis produced somewhere between about 0.94 and 8.9 billion PBMCs.

Healthy HIV-negative adults with no recently reported acute infections or vaccinations were included as donors. Every donor was a Caucasian adult living in Nashville, Tennessee, USA. CD4+ T cells were enriched through magnetic negative selection, after which naive cells were positively selected on CD45RA and the remaining negative fraction served as the memory subset. After blood collection by leukapheresis, PBMCs were isolated using Ficoll-Histopaque density gradient centrifugation and then cryopreserved in the vapor phase of liquid nitrogen. Analytical flow cytometry was used to check the purity and quantity of every magnetically sorted T cell population. Genomic DNA was isolated from each sorted fraction and quantified by UV absorbance on a Nanodrop 2000c. TCR CDR3 regions were amplified from genomic DNA by multiplex PCR using the deep immunoSEQ assay. Genomic DNA extracted from each cell subset was distributed evenly over all wells of several immunoSEQ 96-well plates, and each plate served as one replicate. For sorted subsets, 200 to 250 ng of genomic DNA, equivalent to tens of thousands of T cell genomes, went into each replicate PCR. The purified libraries were quantified using a Qubit 3.0 fluorometer, sized with a Bioanalyzer 2100, and then quantified again using the KAPA Library Quantification kit. Each immunoSEQ 96-well plate was sequenced on its own single-read 150-cycle Illumina NextSeq 550 flow cell. In the paper's pipeline: Because the immunoSEQ output included only junctional sequences and no quality scores, the filtering could not be the same as the filtering used for full-length reads. Sequences were annotated with PyIR, a Python wrapper for IgBLAST v1.9, and V/J genes and CDR3 were assigned using IMGT germline references. Reads with weak V/J assignments (E-value above 1e-6), missing CDR3, stop codons, out-of-frame junctions, or ambiguous translated residues were removed. V3J clonotypes were defined as sequences sharing the same inferred V gene, J gene, and CDR3 amino acid sequence. The percentage overlap between two repertoires was calculated by dividing the number of shared unique clonotypes by the size of the smaller repertoire. Three approaches were used to assess repertoire richness: RTK rarefaction, the Chao1 estimator, and Recon v2.1 estimates of unobserved clonotypes. For all TCRbeta clonotypes obtained by the gDNA method from a handful of donors, generation probabilities were computed with OLGA. TCRdb limited this immuneACCESS table to in-frame rearrangements with V and J called. A share of clones is missing; checked studies link under half to unresolved V genes, and the rest is unexplained. V and J calls and clone size follow that table, whereas D and trimming were derived from the DNA. This sample lists over 950,000 clones; around 77% were detected once. The top ten constitute 0.89% of the sample.

A note on this clone: The antigen it binds to is not known. Per-nucleotide qualities are absent, and no much larger clonotype sits a single base away.

Including cysteine and phenylalanine, the CDR3 has 14 amino acids. The read is trimmed to its CDR3 DNA, 42 bases read in frame from base 1. Reading the germline V gene gives CDR1 MNHEY and CDR2 SVGAGI. V drops 4 bases and J drops 0 bases, leaving 7 bases in between. Broad study findings and their caveats: Compared with non-shared clonotypes, the clonotypes found in all four sorted-subset donors had higher generation probabilities. When several donors were compared, the shared fraction of clonotypes was 5% to 6.5% for naive CD4, around 3.5% for naive CD8, 2.3% for memory CD4, and about 0.36% for memory CD8. Even with the large sequencing depth, rarefaction of the sorted-subset datasets indicated that sequencing was incomplete. Estimated clonotype richness was generally larger for naive than for memory subsets. Sampling was restricted to blood, and TCR repertoires in tissue are likely to differ from TCR repertoires in blood. Pairwise subsampling indicated that sequencing depth was expected to affect the degree of clonotype sharing among donors. The small number of donors limited the genetic and exposure-history diversity represented.

In this chain, TRBV6-5 is recombined with TRBJ1-5; the D gene remains uncertain. This clonotype originated in a man in his late teens or twenties in good health. Some clones in this sample may be carry-over from other donors' samples. Sequencing was done on a sample of memory CD4+ T cells from PBMCs. The cell subset or site label corresponds to: CD45RA-negative fraction. The sequenced DNA: TGTGCCAGCAGTTCCCACTTTAGCAATCAGCCCCAGCATTTT. Its coded protein is CASSSHFSNQPQHF.